This T cell receptor (beta chain) came from a study of T-cell memory formation after mild COVID-19. Findings and limits, study-wide: Day 37-peaking second-wave clones had unconfirmed SARS-CoV-2 specificity. Chiefly within CM and EM were the contracting CD4+ clones; CD8+ ones were within EMRA. Whereas later expanders leaned CD4+, clones contracting day 15 to 85 showed a balanced CD4/CD8 makeup.

The length of the CDR3 is 16 residues. The trim removed 4 bases at V and 6 bases at J, leaving 11 bases unmatched. In germline, CDR1 is SGHRS, CDR2 YFSETQ. Using constant-segment primers, 5'RACE produced TCR alpha and TCR beta cDNA libraries carrying sample barcodes and UMIs. TCRdb fed the 5' RACE reads into MiXCR, producing one record per CDR3 protein. Of more than 25,000 distinct CDR3 sequences listed, about 16% are singletons. This clonotype has ten or more counts. The antigen is undetermined. Sequenced sample: PBMCs or a T cell subset sorted from them (not recorded which). The rearrangement links TRBV5-1 to TRBJ2-3; TRBD2 agrees at 10 bases. The clonotype comes from an adult who had mild COVID-19 (a few samples of this study predate the infection). Cell type and time point are not known. CDR3 sequence: CASSPDGAGGTDTQYF. CDR3 nucleotide sequence: TGCGCCAGCAGCCCGGATGGAGCGGGAGGGACGGATACGCAGTATTTT.